This T cell receptor (beta chain) was profiled in a study of CD4 T cells in relation to SARS-CoV-2 and coronaviruses. Germline CDR1 is SEHNR and CDR2 is FQNEAQ (reference sequence). The germline V and J ends were trimmed by 5 bases and 4 bases, with 17 bases remaining between them. The CDR3 covers 15 residues. Sequencing was performed with immunoSEQ multiplex PCR; in TCRdb, only in-frame clones are kept and a portion is missing. The sample shows about 39,000 clones, approximately 80% of them seen only once. A single count supports this clone. Its antigen remains unknown. The study, taken as a whole, reports: Around two thirds of donors had memory CD4+ clonotypes crossrecognizing SARS-CoV-2 and common cold coronavirus spike.

The clonotype comes from an adult with COVID-19. The specimen was memory CD4+ T cells from PBMCs, cultured in vitro. This rearrangement joins TRBV7-9 to TRBJ1-1; maybe TRBD1 (6 bases). The CDR3 reads CASSPGGLFGTEAFF. In DNA form, the CDR3 reads TGTGCCAGCAGCCCCGGGGGGCTCTTTGGCACTGAAGCTTTCTTT.